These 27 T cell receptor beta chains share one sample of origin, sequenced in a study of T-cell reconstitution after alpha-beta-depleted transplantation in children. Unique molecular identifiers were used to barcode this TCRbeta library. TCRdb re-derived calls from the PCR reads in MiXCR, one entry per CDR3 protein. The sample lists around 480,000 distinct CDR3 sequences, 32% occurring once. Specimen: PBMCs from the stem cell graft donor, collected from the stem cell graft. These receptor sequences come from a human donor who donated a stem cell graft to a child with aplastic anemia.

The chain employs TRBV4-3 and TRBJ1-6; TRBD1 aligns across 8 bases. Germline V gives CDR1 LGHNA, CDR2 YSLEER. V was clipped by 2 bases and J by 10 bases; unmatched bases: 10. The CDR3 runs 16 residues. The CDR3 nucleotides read TGCGCCAGCAGCCAAACTGGACAGGGCGGGGTCTCACCCCTCCACTTT. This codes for CASSQTGQGGVSPLHF.

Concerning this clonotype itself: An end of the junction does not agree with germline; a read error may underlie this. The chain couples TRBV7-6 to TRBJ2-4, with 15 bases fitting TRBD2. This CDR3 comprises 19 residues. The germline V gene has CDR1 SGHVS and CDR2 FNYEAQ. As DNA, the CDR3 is TGTGCCAGCAGCTTACCGGGACTAGCGGGAGGTCTAGCCAAAAACATTCAGTGCTTC. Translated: CASSLPGLAGGLAKNIQCF.

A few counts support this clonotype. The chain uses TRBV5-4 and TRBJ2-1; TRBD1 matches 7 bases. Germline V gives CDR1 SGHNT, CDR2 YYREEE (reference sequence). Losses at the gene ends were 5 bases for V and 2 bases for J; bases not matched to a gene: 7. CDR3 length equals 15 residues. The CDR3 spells CASSFDRATYNEQFF. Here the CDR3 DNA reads TGTGCCAGCAGTTTTGACAGGGCCACCTACAATGAGCAGTTCTTC.

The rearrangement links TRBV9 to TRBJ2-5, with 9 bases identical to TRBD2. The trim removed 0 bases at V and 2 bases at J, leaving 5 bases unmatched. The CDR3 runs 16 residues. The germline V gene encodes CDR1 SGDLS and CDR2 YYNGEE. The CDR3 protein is CASSVGSSGKQETQYF. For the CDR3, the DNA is TGTGCCAGCAGCGTAGGGTCTAGCGGGAAACAAGAGACCCAGTACTTC.

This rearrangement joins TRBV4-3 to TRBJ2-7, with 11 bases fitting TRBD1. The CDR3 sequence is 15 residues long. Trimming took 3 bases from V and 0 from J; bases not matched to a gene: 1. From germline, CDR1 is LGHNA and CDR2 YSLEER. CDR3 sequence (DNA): TGCGCCAGCAGCCATGGGACAGGGGGCTCCTACGAGCAGTACTTC. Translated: CASSHGTGGSYEQYF.

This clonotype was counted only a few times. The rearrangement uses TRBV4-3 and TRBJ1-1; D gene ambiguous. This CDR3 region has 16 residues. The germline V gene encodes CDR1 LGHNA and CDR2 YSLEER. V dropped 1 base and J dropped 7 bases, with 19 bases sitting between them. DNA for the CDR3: TGCGCCAGCAGCCAAGGGAGGCGGCAGATCAAGCATGAAGCTTTCTTT. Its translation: CASSQGRRQIKHEAFF.

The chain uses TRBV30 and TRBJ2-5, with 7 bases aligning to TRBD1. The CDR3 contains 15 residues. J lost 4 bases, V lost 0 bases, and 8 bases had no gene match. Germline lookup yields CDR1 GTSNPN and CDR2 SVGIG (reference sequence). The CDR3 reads CAWSVIGGKGETQYF. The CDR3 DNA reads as TGTGCCTGGAGTGTGATAGGGGGCAAGGGAGAGACCCAGTACTTC.

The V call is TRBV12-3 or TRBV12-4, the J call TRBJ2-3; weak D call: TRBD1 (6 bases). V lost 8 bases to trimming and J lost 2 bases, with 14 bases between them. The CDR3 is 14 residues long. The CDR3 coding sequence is TGTGCCAGCGGAATAGGGACACTCACAGATACGCAGTATTTT. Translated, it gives CASGIGTLTDTQYF.

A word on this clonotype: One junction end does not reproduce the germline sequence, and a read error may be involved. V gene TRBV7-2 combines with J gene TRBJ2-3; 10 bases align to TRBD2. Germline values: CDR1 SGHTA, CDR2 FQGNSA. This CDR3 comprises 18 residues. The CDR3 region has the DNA TGTGCCAGCAGCCTAGCCCCTCTAGCGGGAGAGTTACGAGATACGCAGTATTTT. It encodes CASSLAPLAGELRDTQYF.

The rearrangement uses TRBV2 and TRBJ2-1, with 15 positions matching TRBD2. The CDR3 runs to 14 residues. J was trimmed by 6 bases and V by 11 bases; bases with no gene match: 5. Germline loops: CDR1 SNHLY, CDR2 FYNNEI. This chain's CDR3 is CAGRTSGRGNEQFF. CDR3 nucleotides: TGTGCCGGACGGACTAGCGGGAGGGGCAATGAGCAGTTCTTC. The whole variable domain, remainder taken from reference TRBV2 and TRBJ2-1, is EPEVTQTPSHQVTQMGQEVILRCVPISNHLYFYWYRQILGQKVEFLVSFYNNEISEKSEIFDDQFSVERPDGSNFTLKIRSTKLEDSAMYFCAGRTSGRGNEQFFGPGTRLTVL.

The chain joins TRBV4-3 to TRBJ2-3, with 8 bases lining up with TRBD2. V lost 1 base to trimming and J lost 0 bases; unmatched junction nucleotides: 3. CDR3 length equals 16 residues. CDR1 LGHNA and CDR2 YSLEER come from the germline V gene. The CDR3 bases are TGCGCCAGCAGCCAAGCTCTAGCGGGTAGCACAGATACGCAGTATTTT. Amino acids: CASSQALAGSTDTQYF.

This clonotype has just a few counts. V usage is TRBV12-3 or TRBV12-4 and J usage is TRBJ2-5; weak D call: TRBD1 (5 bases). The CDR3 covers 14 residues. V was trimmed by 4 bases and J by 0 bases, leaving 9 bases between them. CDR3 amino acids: CASSWGSYQETQYF. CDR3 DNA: TGTGCCAGCAGTTGGGGCAGTTACCAAGAGACCCAGTACTTC.

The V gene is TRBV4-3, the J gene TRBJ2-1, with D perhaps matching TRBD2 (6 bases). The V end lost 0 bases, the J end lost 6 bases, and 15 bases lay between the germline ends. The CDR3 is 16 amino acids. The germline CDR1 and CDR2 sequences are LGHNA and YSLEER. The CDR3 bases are TGCGCCAGCAGCCAAGATTTGAGGGAGGCCCTCAATGAGCAGTTCTTC. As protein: CASSQDLREALNEQFF.

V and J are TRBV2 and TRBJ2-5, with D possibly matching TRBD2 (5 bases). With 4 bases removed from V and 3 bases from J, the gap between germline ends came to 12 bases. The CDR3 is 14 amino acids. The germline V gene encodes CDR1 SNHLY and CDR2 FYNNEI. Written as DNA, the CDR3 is TGTGCCAGCAGTGGGGTAGCGAGTAAAGAGACCCAGTACTTC. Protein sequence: CASSGVASKETQYF.

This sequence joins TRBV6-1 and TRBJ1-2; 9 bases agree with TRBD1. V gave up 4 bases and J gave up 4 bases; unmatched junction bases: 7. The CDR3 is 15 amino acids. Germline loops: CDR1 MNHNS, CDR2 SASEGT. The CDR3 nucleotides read TGTGCCAGCAGTGGGCCCTCACAGGGGGCCTATGGCTACACCTTC. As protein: CASSGPSQGAYGYTF.

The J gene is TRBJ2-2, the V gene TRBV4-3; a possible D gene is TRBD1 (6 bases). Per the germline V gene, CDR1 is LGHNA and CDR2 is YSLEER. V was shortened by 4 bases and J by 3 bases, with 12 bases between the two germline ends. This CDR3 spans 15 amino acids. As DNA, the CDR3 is TGCGCCAGCAGCCCCAGGGGTTCGGACACCGGGGAGCTGTTTTTT. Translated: CASSPRGSDTGELFF.

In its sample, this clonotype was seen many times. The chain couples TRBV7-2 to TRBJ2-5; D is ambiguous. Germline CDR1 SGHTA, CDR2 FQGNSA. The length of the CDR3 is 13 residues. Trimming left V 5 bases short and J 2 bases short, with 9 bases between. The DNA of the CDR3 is TGTGCCAGCAGCCGGACGGTACAAGAGACCCAGTACTTC. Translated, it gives CASSRTVQETQYF.

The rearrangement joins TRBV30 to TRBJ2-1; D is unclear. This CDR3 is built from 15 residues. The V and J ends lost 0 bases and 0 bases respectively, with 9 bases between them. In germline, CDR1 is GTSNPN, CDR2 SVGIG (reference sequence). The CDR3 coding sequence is TGTGCCTGGAGTGTACTGTCGAGCTCCTACAATGAGCAGTTCTTC. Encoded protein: CAWSVLSSSYNEQFF.

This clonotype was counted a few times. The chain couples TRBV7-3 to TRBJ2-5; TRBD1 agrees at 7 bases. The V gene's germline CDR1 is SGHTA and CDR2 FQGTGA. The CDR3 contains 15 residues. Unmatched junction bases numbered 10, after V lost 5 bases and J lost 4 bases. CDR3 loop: CASSPDRGPPETQYF. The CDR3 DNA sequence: TGTGCCAGCAGCCCCGATAGGGGGCCCCCAGAGACCCAGTACTTC.

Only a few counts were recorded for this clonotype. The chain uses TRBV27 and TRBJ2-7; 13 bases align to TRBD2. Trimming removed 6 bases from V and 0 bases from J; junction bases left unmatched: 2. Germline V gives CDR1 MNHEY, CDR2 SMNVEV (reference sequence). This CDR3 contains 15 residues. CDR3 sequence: CASRGLAGSSYEQYF. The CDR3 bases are TGTGCCAGCAGGGGACTAGCGGGAAGCTCCTACGAGCAGTACTTC.

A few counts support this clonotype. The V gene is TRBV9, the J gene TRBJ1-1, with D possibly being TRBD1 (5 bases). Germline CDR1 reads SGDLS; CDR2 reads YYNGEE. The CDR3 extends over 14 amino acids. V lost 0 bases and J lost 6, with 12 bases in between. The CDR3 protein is CASSVAAGRAEAFF. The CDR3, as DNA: TGTGCCAGCAGCGTAGCAGCAGGGAGGGCTGAAGCTTTCTTT.

This CDR3 reads CARTGNTEAFF. The CDR3 DNA reads TGTGCCAGGACGGGGAACACTGAAGCTTTCTTT. This chain links TRBV11-2 with TRBJ1-1; D remains ambiguous. The germline CDR1 and CDR2 sequences are SGHAT and FQNNGV. The V end lost 9 bases, the J end lost 1 base, and 6 bases lay between the germline ends. The CDR3 loop spans 11 amino acids.

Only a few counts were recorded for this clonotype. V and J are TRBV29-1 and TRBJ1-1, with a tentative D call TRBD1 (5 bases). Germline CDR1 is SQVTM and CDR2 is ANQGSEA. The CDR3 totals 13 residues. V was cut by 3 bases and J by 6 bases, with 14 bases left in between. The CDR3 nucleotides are TGCAGCGTTGACAGGGCGGTAGGCCCTGAAGCTTTCTTT. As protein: CSVDRAVGPEAFF.

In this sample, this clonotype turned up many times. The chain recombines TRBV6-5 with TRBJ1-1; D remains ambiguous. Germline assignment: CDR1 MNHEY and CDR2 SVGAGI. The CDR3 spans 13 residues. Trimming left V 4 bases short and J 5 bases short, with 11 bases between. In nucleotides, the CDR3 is TGTGCCAGCAGTTTAGGAGGGTTGACTGAAGCTTTCTTT. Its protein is CASSLGGLTEAFF.

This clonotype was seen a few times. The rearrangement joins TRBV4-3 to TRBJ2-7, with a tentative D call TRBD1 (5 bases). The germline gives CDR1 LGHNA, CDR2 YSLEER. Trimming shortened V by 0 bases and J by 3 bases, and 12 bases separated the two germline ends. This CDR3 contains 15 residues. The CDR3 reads CASSQDLGQGYEQYV. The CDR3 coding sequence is TGCGCCAGCAGCCAAGATCTCGGGCAGGGCTACGAGCAGTACGTC.

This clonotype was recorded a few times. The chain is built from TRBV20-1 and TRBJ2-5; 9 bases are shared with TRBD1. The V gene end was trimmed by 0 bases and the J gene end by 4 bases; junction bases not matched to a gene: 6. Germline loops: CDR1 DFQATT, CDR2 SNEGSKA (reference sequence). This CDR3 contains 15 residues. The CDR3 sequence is CSARDEDRGRETQYF. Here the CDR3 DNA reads TGCAGTGCTAGAGATGAGGACAGGGGTCGAGAGACCCAGTACTTC.

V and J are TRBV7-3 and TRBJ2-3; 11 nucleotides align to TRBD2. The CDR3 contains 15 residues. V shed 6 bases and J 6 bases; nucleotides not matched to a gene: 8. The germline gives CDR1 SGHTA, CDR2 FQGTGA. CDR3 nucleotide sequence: TGTGCCAGCAGACCTACTAGCGGGAGTATCGATACGCAGTATTTT. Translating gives CASRPTSGSIDTQYF.